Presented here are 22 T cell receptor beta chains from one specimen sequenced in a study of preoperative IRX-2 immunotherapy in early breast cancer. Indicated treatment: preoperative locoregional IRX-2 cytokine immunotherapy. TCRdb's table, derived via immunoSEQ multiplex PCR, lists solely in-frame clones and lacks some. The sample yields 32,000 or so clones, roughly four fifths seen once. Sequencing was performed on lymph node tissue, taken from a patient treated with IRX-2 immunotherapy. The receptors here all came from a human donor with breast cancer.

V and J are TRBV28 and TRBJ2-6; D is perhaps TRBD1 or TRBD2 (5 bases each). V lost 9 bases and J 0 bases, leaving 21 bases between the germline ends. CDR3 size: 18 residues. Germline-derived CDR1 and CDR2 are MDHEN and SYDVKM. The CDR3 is CASLRSGRTYSGANVLTF. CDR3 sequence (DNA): TGTGCCAGTTTACGTTCGGGACGGACCTACTCTGGGGCCAACGTCCTGACTTTC.

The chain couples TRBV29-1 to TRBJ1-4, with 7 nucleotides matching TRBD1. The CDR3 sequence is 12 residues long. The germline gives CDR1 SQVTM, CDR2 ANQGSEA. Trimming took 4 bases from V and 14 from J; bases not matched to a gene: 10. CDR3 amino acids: CSVAWDSRHLFF. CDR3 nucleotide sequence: TGCAGCGTTGCGTGGGACAGCAGGCATCTGTTTTTT.

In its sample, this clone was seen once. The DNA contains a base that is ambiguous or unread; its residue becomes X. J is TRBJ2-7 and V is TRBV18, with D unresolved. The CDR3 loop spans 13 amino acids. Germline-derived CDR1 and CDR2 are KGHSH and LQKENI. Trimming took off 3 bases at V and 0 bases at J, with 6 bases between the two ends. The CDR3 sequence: CASSPGXSYEQYF. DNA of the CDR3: TGTGCCAGCTCACCCGGGRCCTCCTACGAGCAGTACTTC.

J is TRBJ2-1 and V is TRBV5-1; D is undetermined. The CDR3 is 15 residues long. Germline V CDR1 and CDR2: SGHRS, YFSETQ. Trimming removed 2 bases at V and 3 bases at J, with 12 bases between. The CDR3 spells CASSFIAADYNEQFF. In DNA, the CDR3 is TGCGCCAGCAGCTTTATCGCGGCAGACTACAATGAGCAGTTCTTC.

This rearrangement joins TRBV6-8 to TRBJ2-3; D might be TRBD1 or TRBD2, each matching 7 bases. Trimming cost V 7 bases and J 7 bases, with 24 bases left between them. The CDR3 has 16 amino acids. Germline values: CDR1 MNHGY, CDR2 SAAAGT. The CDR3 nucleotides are TGTGCCAGCAACCCCCTCCCAGGGGGGGGGCCCAATACGCAGTATTTT. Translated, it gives CASNPLPGGGPNTQYF.

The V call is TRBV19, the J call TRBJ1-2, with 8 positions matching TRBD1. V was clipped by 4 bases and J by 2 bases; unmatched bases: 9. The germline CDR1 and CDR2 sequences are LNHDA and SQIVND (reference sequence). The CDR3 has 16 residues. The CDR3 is CASSSVAGGVNYGYTF. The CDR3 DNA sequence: TGTGCCAGTAGTAGTGTCGCAGGGGGCGTCAACTATGGCTACACCTTC.

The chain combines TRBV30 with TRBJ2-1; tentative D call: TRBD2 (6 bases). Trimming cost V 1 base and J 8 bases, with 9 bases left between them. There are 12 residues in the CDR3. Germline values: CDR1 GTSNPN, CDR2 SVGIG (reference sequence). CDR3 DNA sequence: TGTGCCTGGAGTGAGGGACTCTATGAGCAGTTCTTC. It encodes CAWSEGLYEQFF. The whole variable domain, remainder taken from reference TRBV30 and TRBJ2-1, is SQTIHQWPATLVQPVGSPLSLECTVEGTSNPNLYWYRQAAGRGLQLLFYSVGIGQISSEVPQNLSASRPQDRQFILSSKKLLLSDSGFYLCAWSEGLYEQFFGPGTRLTVL.

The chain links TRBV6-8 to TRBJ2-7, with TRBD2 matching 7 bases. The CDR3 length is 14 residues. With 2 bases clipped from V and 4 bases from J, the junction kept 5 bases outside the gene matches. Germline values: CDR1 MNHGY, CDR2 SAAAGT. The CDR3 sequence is CASSYGTTYYEQYF. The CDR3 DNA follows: TGTGCCAGCAGTTACGGGACTACTTATTACGAGCAGTACTTC.

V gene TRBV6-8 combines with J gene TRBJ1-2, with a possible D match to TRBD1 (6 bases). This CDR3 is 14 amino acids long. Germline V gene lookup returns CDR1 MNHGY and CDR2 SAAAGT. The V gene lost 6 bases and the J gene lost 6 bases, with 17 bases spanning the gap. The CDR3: CASSKRDRRNGYTF. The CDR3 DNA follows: TGTGCCAGCAGCAAGCGCGACAGGCGGAATGGCTACACCTTC.

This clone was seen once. The DNA of the CDR3 is TGCGCCAGCAGCCAAACAGGGTTTGGAGGCTACACCTTC. Its translation: CASSQTGFGGYTF. The chain employs TRBV4-1 and TRBJ1-2; the D gene is possibly TRBD1 (6 bases). Germline CDR1 MGHRA, CDR2 YSYEKL. There are 13 residues in the CDR3. Between the trimmed V and J ends, which lost 2 bases and 8 bases, there was a span of 12 bases.

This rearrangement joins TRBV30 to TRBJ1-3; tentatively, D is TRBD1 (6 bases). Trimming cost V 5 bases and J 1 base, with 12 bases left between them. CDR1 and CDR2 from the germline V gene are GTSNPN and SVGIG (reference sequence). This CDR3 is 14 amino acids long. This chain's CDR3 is CAWDTGFSGNTIYF. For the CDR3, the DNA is TGTGCCTGGGACACAGGGTTTTCTGGAAACACCATATATTTT.

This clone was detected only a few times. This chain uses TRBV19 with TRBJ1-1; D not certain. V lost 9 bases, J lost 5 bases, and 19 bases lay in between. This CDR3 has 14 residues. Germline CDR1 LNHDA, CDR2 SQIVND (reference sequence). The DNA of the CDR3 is TGTGCCAGCTTCCGAAGGGTGGGTAGAACTGAAGCTTTCTTT. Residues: CASFRRVGRTEAFF.

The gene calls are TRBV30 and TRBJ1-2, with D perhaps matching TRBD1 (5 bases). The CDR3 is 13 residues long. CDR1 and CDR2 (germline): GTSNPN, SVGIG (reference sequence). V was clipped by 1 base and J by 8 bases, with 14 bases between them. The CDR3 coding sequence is TGTGCCTGGAGTGCGAAGGGGCGAGAGGGCTACACCTTC. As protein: CAWSAKGREGYTF. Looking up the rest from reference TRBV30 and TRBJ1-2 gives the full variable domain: SQTIHQWPATLVQPVGSPLSLECTVEGTSNPNLYWYRQAAGRGLQLLFYSVGIGQISSEVPQNLSASRPQDRQFILSSKKLLLSDSGFYLCAWSAKGREGYTFGSGTRLTVV.

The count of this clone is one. DNA of the CDR3: TGTGCCAGCCGCCGCGGGAACCGTAGGCAGCCCCAGCATTTT. It specifies CASRRGNRRQPQHF. J is TRBJ1-5 and V is TRBV6-8, with D uncertain. Germline values: CDR1 MNHGY, CDR2 SAAAGT. V lost 8 bases and J 7 bases, leaving 18 bases between the germline ends. The CDR3 contains 14 residues.

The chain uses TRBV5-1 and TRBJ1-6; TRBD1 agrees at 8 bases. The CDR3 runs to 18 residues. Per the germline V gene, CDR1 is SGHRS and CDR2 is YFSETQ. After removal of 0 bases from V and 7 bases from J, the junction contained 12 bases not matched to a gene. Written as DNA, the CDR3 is TGCGCCAGCAGCTTGGAGGGGGCAGGGGGCGAGAGGAATTCACCCCTCCACTTT. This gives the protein CASSLEGAGGERNSPLHF.

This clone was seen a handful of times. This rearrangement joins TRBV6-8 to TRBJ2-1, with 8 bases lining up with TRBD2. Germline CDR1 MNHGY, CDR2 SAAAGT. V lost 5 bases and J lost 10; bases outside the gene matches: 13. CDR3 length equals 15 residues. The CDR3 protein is CASSKTGGALFEQFF. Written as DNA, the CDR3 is TGTGCCAGCAGTAAAACCGGGGGGGCGTTGTTCGAGCAGTTCTTC.

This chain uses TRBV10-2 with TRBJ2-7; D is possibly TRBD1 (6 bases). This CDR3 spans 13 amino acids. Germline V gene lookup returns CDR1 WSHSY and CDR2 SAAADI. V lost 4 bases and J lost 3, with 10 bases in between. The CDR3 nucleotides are TGCGCCAGCAGTGTGGACAGTTACTACGAGCAGTACTTC. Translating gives CASSVDSYYEQYF.

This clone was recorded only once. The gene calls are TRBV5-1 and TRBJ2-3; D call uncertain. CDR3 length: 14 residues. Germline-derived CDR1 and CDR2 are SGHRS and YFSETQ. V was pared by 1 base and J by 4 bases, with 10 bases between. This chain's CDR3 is CASSLPSKADTQYF. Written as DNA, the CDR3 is TGCGCCAGCAGCTTGCCCAGCAAGGCAGATACGCAGTATTTT.

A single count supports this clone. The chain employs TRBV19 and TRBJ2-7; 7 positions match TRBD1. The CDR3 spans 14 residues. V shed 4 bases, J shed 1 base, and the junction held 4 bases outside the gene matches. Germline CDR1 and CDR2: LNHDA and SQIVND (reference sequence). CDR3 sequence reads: CASSTTGQSYEQYF. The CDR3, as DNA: TGTGCCAGTAGTACAACGGGACAGTCCTACGAGCAGTACTTC.

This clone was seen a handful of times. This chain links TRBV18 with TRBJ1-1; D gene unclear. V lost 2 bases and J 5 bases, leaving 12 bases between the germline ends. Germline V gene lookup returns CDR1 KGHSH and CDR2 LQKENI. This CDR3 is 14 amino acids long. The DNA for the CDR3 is TGTGCCAGCTCACCATATTCGGGGTATACTGAAGCTTTCTTT. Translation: CASSPYSGYTEAFF.

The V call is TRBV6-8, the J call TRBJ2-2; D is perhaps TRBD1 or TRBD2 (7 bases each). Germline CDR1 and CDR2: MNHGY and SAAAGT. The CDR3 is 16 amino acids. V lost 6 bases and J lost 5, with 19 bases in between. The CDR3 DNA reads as TGTGCCAGCAGCCCGCCGACAGGGAGGGAGACCGGGGAGCTGTTTTTT. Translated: CASSPPTGRETGELFF.

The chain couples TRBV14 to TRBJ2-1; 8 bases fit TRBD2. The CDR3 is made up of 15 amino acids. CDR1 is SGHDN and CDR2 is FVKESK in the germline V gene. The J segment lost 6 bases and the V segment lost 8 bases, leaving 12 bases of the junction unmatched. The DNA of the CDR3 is TGTGCCAGCGCCCAACTAGCGGTTTTCTCCAATGAGCAGTTCTTC. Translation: CASAQLAVFSNEQFF.